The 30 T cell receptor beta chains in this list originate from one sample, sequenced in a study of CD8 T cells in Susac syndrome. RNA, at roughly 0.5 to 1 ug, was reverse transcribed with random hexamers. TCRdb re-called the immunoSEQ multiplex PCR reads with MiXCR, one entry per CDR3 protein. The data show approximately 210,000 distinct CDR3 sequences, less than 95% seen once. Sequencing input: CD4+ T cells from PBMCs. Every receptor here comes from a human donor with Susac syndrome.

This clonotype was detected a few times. CDR3 coding DNA: TGTGCCACCAGTGACCGCCGATCCGGGAAACTGTTTTTT. Its protein product is CATSDRRSGKLFF. This rearrangement joins TRBV24-1 to TRBJ1-4; no clear D. Germline V gene sequence: CDR1 KGHDR, CDR2 SFDVKD. This CDR3 has 13 amino acids. The ends were cut back, 4 bases at V and 11 bases at J, with 13 bases in the middle.

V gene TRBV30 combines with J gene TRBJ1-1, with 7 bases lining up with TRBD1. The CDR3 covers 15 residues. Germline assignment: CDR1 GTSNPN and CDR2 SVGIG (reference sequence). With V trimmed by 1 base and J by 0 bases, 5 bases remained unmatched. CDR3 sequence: CAWSEGGMLNTEAFF. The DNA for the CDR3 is TGTGCCTGGAGTGAAGGGGGCATGCTGAACACTGAAGCTTTCTTT.

In nucleotides, the CDR3 is TGTGCCAGCAGCGTTGGACAGGGGGCGAACACCGGGGAGCTGTTTTTT. Protein: CASSVGQGANTGELFF. The gene calls are TRBV11-1 and TRBJ2-2, with 10 nucleotides matching TRBD1. The CDR3 is 16 amino acids. CDR1 is SGHAT, CDR2 FQDESV, per germline (reference sequence). V was pared by 5 bases and J by 0 bases, with 3 bases of the junction left unmatched.

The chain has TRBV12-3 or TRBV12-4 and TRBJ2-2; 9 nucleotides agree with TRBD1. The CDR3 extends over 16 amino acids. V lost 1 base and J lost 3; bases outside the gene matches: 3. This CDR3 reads CASSLGQGVDTGELFF. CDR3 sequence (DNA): TGTGCCAGCAGTTTAGGACAGGGGGTAGACACCGGGGAGCTGTTTTTT.

CDR3 loop: CAISESMGTQPQHF. CDR3 sequence (DNA): TGTGCCATCAGTGAGTCGATGGGGACGCAGCCCCAGCATTTT. V and J are TRBV10-3 and TRBJ1-5; D is perhaps TRBD1 (5 bases). The V and J ends lost 0 bases and 7 bases respectively, with 10 bases between them. From germline, CDR1 is ENHRY and CDR2 SYGVKD. This CDR3 has 14 amino acids.

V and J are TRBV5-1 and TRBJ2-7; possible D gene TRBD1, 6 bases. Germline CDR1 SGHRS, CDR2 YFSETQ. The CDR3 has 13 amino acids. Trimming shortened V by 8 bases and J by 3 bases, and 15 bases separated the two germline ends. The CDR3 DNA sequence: TGCGCCAGTCGGCCCGGGACAAACTACGAGCAGTACTTC. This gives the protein CASRPGTNYEQYF. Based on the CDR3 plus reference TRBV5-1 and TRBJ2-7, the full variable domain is KAGVTQTPRYLIKTRGQQVTLSCSPISGHRSVSWYQQTPGQGLQFLFEYFSETQRNKGNFPGRFSGRQFSNSRSEMNVSTLELGDSALYLCASRPGTNYEQYFGPGTRLTVT.

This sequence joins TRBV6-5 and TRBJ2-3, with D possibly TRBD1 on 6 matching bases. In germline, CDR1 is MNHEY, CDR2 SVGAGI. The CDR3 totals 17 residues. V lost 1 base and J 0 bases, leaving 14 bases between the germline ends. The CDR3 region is CASSYLATGQSTDTQYF. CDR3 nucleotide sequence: TGTGCCAGCAGTTACTTGGCCACCGGACAGAGCACAGATACGCAGTATTTT.

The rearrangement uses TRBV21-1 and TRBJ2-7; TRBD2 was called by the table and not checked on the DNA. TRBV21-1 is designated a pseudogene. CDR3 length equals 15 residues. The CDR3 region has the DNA TGTGCCAGCAGCAAAGGCGAGACCTCCCACTACGAGCAGTACTTC. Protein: CASSKGETSHYEQYF.

The CDR3: CASSLSGVEDTQYF. CDR3 DNA: TGTGCCAGCAGCTTATCAGGGGTAGAAGATACGCAGTATTTT. V gene TRBV7-2 combines with J gene TRBJ2-3, with a weak D call TRBD1 (6 bases). The length of the CDR3 is 14 residues. The germline gives CDR1 SGHTA, CDR2 FQGNSA. Trimming cost V 2 bases and J 5 bases, with 11 bases left between them.

CDR3 nucleotide sequence: TGCGCCAGCAGCCAAGGGGCCTCGACCTCCCCCGGGGAGCTGTTTTTT. Protein product: CASSQGASTSPGELFF. The chain employs TRBV4-3 and TRBJ2-2; no firm D call. The CDR3 runs to 16 residues. Germline loops: CDR1 LGHNA, CDR2 YSLEER. V was shortened by 1 base and J by 6 bases, with 15 bases between the two germline ends.

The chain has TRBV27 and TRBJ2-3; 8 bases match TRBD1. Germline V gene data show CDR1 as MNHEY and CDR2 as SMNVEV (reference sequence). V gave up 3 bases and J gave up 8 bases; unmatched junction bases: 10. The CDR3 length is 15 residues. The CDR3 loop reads CASSFRTGGDGTQYF. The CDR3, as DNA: TGTGCCAGCAGTTTTAGAACAGGGGGTGACGGTACGCAGTATTTT.

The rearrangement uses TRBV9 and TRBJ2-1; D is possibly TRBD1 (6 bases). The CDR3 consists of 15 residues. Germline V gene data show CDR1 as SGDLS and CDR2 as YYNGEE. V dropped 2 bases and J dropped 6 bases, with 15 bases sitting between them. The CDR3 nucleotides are TGTGCCAGCAGCGTGGAACAGGGATTCTCCAATGAGCAGTTCTTC. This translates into CASSVEQGFSNEQFF. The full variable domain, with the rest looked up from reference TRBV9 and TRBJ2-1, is DSGVTQTPKHLITATGQRVTLRCSPRSGDLSVYWYQQSLDQGLQFLIQYYNGEERAKGNILERFSAQQFPDLHSELNLSSLELGDSALYFCASSVEQGFSNEQFFGPGTRLTVL.

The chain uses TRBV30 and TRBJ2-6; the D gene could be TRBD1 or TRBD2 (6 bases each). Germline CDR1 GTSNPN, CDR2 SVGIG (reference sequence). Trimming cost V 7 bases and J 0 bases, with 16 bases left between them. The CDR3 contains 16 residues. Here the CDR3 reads CAFTTGANSGANVLTF. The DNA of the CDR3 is TGTGCCTTTACGACGGGGGCCAACTCTGGGGCCAACGTCCTGACTTTC.

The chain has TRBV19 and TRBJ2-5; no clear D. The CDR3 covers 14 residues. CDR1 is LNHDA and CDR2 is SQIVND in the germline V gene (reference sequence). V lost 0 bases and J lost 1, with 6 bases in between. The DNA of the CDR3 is TGTGCCAGTAGTATAGAGACCTCCCAAGAGACCCAGTACTTC. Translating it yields CASSIETSQETQYF.

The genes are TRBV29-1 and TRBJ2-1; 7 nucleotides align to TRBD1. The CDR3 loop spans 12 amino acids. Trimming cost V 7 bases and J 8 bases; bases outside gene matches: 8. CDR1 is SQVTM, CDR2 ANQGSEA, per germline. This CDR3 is CSAKTGQYEQFF. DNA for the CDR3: TGCAGCGCTAAGACAGGGCAATATGAGCAGTTCTTC.

CDR3 DNA: TGTGCCAGCACCGCGGGAGGGGGAGTTGAAAAACTGTTTTTT. This gives the protein CASTAGGGVEKLFF. The gene calls are TRBV28 and TRBJ1-4, with D perhaps TRBD1 (6 bases). The CDR3 is 14 residues long. V lost 7 bases and J 7 bases, leaving 16 bases between the germline ends. Per the germline V gene, CDR1 is MDHEN and CDR2 is SYDVKM.

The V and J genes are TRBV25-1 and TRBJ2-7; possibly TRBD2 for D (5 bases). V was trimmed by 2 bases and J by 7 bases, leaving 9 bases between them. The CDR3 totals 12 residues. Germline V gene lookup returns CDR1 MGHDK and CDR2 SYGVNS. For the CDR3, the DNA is TGTGCCAGCAGTGAAGACTGGACTGAGCAGTACTTC. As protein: CASSEDWTEQYF.

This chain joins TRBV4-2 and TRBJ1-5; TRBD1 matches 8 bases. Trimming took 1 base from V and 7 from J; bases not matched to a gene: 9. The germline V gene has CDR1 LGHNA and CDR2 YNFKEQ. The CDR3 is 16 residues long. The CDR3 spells CASSQAETGVGQPQHF. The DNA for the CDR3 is TGTGCCAGCAGCCAAGCTGAGACAGGGGTTGGGCAGCCCCAGCATTTT.

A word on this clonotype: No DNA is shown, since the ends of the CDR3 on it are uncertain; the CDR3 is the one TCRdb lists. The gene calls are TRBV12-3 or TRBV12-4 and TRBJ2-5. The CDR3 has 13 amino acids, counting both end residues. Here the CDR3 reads CASSFRFGETQYF.

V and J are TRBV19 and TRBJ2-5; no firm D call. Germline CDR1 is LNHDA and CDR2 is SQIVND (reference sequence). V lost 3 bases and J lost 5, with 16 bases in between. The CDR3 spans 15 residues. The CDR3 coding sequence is TGTGCCAGTAGTATGGGGATGATCCCCCTCGAGACCCAGTACTTC. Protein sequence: CASSMGMIPLETQYF.

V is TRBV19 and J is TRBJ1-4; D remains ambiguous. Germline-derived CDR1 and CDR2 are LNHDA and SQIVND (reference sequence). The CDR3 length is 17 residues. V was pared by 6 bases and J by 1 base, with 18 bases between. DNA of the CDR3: TGTGCCAGTAGCGCCTTGGAAGGTGGTGGAACTAATGAAAAACTGTTTTTT. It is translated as CASSALEGGGTNEKLFF.

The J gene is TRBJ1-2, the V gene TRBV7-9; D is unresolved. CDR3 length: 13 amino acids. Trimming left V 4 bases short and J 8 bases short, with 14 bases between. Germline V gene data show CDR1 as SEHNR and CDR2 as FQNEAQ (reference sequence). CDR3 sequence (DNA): TGTGCCAGCAGCTCCGGGAGTCTGGAGGGCTACACCTTC. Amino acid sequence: CASSSGSLEGYTF.

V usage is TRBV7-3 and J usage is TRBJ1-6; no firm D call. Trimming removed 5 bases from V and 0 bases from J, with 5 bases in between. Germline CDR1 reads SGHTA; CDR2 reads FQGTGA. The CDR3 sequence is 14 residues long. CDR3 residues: CASSADSYNSPLHF. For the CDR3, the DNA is TGTGCCAGCAGCGCTGACTCCTATAATTCACCCCTCCACTTT.

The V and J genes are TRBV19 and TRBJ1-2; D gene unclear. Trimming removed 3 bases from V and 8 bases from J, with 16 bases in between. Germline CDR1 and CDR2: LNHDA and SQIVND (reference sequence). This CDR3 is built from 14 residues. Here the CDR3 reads CASSILGLRRGYTF. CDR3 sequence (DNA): TGTGCCAGTAGTATCCTTGGACTCCGTAGGGGCTACACCTTC.

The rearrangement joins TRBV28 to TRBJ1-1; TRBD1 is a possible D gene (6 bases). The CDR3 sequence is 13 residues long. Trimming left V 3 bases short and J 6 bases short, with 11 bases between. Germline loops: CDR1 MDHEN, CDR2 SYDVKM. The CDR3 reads CASSFRGRAEAFF. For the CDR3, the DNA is TGTGCCAGCAGTTTCAGGGGTAGGGCTGAAGCTTTCTTT.

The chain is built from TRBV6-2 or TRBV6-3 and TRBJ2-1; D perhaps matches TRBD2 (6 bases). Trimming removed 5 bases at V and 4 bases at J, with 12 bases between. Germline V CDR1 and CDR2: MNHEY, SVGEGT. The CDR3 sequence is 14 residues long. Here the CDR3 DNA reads TGTGCCAGCAGTCGGGCGGGGCGTTACAATGAGCAGTTCTTC. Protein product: CASSRAGRYNEQFF.

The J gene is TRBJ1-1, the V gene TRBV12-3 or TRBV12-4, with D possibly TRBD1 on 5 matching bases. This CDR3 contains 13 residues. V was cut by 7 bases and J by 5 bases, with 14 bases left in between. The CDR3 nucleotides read TGTGCCAGCACCCTAGGGGTTTTGACTGAAGCTTTCTTT. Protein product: CASTLGVLTEAFF.

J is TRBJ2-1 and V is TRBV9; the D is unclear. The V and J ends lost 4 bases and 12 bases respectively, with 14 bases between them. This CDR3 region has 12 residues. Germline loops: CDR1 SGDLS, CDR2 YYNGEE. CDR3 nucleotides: TGTGCCAGCAGCCGGCTCGACGGCGGGCAGTTCTTC. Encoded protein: CASSRLDGGQFF.

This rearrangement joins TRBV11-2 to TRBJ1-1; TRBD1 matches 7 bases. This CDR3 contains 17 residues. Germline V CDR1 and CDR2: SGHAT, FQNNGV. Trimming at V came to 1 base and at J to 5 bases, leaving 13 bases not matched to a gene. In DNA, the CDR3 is TGTGCCAGCAGCTTAGTTCGGGCAGGGGGTATGGGAACTGAAGCTTTCTTT. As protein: CASSLVRAGGMGTEAFF.

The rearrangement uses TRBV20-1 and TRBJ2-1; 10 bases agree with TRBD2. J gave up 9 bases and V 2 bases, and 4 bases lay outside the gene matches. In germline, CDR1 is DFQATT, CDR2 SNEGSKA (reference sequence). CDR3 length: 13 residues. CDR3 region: CSARLAGEGEQFF. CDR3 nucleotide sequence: TGCAGTGCTAGACTAGCGGGGGAAGGTGAGCAGTTCTTC.